Described below is a single T cell receptor (beta chain) sequence and its context. Its cognate antigen is unknown. Per the germline V gene, CDR1 is MDHEN and CDR2 is SYDVKM. V lost 8 bases and J lost 1, with 9 bases in between. The CDR3 is 13 residues long. Generated by immunoSEQ multiplex PCR, the TCRdb table keeps only in-frame clones and is missing some. Found here are roughly 15,000 clones, about four fifths of them singletons; the top ten hold around 1.2%. This record comes from a study of T cells after posttransplantation cyclophosphamide. Peripheral blood was collected from the related graft donor on the marrow donation day. Study-level results: After PTCy, TRB diversity resembled that of CNI/methotrexate controls. Skin or GI-infiltrating T cells shared few TRB sequences with blood. Donor CD8+ memory clones often dominated recipient blood repertoires at later times.

Sample: memory CD4+ T cells sorted from PBMCs. This chain links TRBV28 with TRBJ2-1; D is possibly TRBD2 (6 bases). The receptor comes from a man aged 50 or older. As DNA, the CDR3 is TGTGCCAGCGGGGGGAGGTCCTACAATGAGCAGTTCTTC. This sequence encodes CASGGRSYNEQFF.